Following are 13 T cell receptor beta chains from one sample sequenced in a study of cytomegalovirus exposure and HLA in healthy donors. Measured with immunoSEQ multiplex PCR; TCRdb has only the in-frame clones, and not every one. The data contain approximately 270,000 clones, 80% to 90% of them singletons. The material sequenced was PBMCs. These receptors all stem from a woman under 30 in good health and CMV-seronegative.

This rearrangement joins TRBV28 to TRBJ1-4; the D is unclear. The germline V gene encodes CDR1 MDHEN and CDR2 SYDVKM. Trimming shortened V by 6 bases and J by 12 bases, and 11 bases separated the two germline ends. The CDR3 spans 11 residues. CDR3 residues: CASSHRTELFF. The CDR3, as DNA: TGTGCCAGCAGCCACAGAACGGAACTGTTTTTT.

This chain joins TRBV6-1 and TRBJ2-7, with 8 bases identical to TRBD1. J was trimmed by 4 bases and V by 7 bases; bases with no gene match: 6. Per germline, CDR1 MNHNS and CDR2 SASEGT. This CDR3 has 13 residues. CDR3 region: CASIPGGLYEQYF. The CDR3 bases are TGTGCCAGCATCCCAGGGGGCTTATACGAGCAGTACTTC.

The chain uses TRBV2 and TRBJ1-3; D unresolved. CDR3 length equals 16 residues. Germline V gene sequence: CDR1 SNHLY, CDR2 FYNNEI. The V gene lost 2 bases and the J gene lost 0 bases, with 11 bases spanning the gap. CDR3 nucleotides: TGTGCCAGCAGTGAATACTACACGAGCTCTGGAAACACCATATATTTT. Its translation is CASSEYYTSSGNTIYF.

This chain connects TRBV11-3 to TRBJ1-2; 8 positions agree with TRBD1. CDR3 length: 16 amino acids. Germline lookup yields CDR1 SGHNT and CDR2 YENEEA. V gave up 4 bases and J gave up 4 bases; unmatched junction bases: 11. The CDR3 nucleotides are TGTGCCAGCAGCTCCCCCCGGACAGGGTTTTTCTATGGCTACACCTTC. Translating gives CASSSPRTGFFYGYTF. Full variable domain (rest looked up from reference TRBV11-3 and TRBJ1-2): EAGVVQSPRYKIIEKKQPVAFWCNPISGHNTLYWYLQNLGQGPELLIRYENEEAVDDSQLPKDRFSAERLKGVDSTLKIQPAELGDSAVYLCASSSPRTGFFYGYTFGSGTRLTVV.

For the CDR3, the DNA is TGTGCCAGCAGTGAAGAGGCGCCGGGAAATCAGCCCCAGCATTTT. It translates to CASSEEAPGNQPQHF. V usage is TRBV6-1 and J usage is TRBJ1-5; D is unclear. CDR1 is MNHNS, CDR2 SASEGT, per germline. The CDR3 totals 15 residues. With 1 base removed from V and 4 bases from J, the gap between germline ends came to 11 bases.

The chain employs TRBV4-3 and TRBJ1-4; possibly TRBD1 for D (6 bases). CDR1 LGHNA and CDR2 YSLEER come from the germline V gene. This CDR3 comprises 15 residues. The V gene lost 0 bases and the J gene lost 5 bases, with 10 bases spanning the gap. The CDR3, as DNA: TGCGCCAGCAGCCAAGACAGGACAGCAAATGAAAAACTGTTTTTT. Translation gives CASSQDRTANEKLFF.

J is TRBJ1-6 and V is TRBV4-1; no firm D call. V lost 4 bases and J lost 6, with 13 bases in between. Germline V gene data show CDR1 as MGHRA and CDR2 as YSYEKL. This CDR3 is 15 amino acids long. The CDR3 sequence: CASSRNPGSNSPLHF. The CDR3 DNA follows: TGCGCCAGCAGCCGGAATCCAGGTAGTAATTCACCCCTCCACTTT.

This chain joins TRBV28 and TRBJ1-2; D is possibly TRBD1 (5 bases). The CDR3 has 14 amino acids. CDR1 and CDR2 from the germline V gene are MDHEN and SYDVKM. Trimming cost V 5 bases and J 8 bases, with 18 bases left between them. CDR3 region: CASSIDRRALGYTF. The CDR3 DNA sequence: TGTGCCAGCAGTATAGACAGACGGGCGTTGGGCTACACCTTC.

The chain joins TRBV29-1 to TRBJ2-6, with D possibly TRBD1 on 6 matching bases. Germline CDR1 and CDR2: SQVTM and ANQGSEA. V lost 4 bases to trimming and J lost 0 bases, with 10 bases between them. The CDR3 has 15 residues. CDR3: CSVAADSSGANVLTF. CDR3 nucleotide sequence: TGCAGCGTTGCTGCGGACAGCTCTGGGGCCAACGTCCTGACTTTC.

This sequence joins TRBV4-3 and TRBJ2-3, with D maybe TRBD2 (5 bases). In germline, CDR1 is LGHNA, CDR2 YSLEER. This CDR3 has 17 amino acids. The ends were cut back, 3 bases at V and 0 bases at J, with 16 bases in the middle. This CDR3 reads CASSHMNKGGSTDTQYF. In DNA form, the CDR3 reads TGCGCCAGCAGCCACATGAACAAGGGCGGGAGCACAGATACGCAGTATTTT.

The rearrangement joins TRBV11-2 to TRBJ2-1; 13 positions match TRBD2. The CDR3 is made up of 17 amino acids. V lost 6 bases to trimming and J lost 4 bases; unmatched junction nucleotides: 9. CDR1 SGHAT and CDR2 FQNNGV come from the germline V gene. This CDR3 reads CASSLIPGLAGYNEQFF. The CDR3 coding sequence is TGTGCCAGCAGTCTAATACCGGGACTAGCGGGGTACAATGAGCAGTTCTTC.

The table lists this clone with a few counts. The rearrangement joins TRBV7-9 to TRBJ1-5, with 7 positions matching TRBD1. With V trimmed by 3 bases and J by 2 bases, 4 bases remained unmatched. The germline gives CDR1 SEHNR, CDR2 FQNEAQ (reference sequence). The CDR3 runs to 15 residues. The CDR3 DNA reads TGTGCCAGCAGCTTCTTTGGACAGGGCAATCAGCCCCAGCATTTT. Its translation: CASSFFGQGNQPQHF.

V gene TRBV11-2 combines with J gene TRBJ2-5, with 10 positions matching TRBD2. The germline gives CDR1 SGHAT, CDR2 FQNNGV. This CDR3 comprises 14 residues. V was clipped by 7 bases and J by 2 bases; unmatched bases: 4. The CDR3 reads CASIRTSGQETQYF. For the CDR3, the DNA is TGTGCCAGCATCCGGACTAGCGGTCAAGAGACCCAGTACTTC.